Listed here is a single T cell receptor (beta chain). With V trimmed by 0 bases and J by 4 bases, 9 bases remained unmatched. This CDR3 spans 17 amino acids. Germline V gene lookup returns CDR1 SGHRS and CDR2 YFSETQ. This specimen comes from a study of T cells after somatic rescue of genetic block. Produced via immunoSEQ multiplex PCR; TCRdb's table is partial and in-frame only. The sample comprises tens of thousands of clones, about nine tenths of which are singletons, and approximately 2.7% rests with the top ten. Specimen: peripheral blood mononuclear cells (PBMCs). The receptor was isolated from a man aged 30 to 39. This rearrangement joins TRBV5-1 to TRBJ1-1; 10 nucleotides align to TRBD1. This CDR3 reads CASSLARQGALGTEAFF. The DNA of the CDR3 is TGCGCCAGCAGCTTGGCGAGACAGGGGGCGTTGGGCACTGAAGCTTTCTTT.